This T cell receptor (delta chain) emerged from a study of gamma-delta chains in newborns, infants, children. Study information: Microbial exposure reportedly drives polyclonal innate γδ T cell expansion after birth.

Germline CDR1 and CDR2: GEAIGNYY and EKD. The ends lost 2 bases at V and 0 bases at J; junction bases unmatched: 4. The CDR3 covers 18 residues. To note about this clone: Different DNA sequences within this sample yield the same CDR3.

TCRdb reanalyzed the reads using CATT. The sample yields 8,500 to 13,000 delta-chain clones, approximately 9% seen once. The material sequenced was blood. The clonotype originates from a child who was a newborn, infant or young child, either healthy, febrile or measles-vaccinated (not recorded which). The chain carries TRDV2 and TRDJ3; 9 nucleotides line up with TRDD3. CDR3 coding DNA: TGTGCCTGTGACAGTACTGGGGGACTCTCCTGGGACACCCGACAGATGTTTTTC. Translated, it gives CACDSTGGLSWDTRQMFF.